This T cell receptor beta chain was recovered during a study of shared clonotypes between healthy human individuals. Across the study: Three CD4 naive, three CD4 memory, two CD8 naive and one CD8 memory plate were used per donor.

In the naive CD8 group, cells lacked CD45RO and were positively selected for CCR7, so terminally differentiated effector memory CD45RA+ cells were left out. Donation came from healthy HIV-negative adults that had no recent acute infections or vaccinations. Those who donated, Caucasian adults without exception, all lived in Nashville, Tennessee. The repertoire was sequenced with immunoSEQ multiplex PCR; TCRdb's copy has only in-frame clones and lacks some. The table includes some 2 million clones, around 96% detected once. This CDR3 spans 14 amino acids. V was cut by 8 bases and J by 1 base, with 15 bases left in between. Germline V lookup: CDR1 MNHEY, CDR2 SVGAGI. This clone was seen a few times. The sample holds other DNA sequences that translate to the same CDR3.

The source of this sequence is a young man in good health. The rearrangement links TRBV6-5 to TRBJ2-7; D is unresolved. Sequencing was done on a sample of naive CD8+ T cells sorted from blood. CDR3 residues: CASSFGGPSYEQYF. For the CDR3, the DNA is TGTGCCAGCTCCTTTGGCGGACCATCCTACGAGCAGTACTTC.